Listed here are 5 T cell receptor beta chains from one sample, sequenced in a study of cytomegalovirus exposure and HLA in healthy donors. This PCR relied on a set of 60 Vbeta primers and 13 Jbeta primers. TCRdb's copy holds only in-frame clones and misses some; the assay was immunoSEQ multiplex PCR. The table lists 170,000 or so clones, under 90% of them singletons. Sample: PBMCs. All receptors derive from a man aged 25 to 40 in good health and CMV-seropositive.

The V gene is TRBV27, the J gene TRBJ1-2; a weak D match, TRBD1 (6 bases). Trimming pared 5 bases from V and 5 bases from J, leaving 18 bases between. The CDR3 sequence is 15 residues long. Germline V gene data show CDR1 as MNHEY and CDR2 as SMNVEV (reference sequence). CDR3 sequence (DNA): TGTGCCAGCAGTAAAAACCGGGACACCCTGTATGGCTACACCTTC. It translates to CASSKNRDTLYGYTF.

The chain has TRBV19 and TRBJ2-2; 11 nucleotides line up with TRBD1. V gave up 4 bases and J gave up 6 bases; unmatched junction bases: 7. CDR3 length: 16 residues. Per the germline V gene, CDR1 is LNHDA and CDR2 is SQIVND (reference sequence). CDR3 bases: TGTGCCAGTAGTACTTTGCCGGGACAGGGGGCCGGGGAGCTGTTTTTT. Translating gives CASSTLPGQGAGELFF.

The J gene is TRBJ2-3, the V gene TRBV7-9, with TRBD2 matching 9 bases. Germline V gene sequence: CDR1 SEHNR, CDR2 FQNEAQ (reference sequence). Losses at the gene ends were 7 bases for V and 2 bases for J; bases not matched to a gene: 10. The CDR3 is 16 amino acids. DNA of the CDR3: TGTGCCAGCACCCAGGCGGCTAGCGGGGTCACAGATACGCAGTATTTT. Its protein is CASTQAASGVTDTQYF. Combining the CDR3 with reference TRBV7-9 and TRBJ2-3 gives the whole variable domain DTGVSQNPRHKITKRGQNVTFRCDPISEHNRLYWYRQTLGQGPEFLTYFQNEAQLEKSRLLSDRFSAERPKGSFSTLEIQRTEQGDSAMYLCASTQAASGVTDTQYFGPGTRLTVL.

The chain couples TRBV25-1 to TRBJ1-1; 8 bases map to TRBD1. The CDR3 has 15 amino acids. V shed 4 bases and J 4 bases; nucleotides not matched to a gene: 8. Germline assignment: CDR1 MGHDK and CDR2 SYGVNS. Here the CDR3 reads CASSVLQGGGTEAFF. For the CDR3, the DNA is TGTGCCAGCAGTGTCTTACAGGGGGGGGGCACTGAAGCTTTCTTT.

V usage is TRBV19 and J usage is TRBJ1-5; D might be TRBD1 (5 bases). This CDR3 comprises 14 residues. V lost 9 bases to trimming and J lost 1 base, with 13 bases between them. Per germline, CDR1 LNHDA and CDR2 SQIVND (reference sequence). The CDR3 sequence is CASRGEASNQPQHF. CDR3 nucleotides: TGTGCCAGCCGGGGGGAGGCAAGCAATCAGCCCCAGCATTTT.